The 21 T cell receptor beta chains reported below all come from one sample, sequenced in a study of patients and donors after allogeneic stem cell transplantation. TCRdb re-derived calls from the RT-PCR reads in MiXCR, one entry per CDR3 protein. Of 7,500 to 10,000 distinct CDR3 sequences in the sample, roughly 5.8% are singletons; the top ten hold 25% to 30%. The sequenced sample was blood, either unsorted or a sorted T cell fraction (not recorded which). These receptors were taken from a human donor who was either an allogeneic HSCT recipient or a stem cell or donor lymphocyte infusion donor (not recorded which). It is not recorded whose cells these are; they may come from a transplant donor.

In its sample, this clonotype was seen many times. The chain has TRBV6-2 or TRBV6-3 and TRBJ2-1; no firm D call. Trimming removed 0 bases at V and 4 bases at J, with 7 bases between. The CDR3 runs to 14 residues. In germline, CDR1 is MNHEY, CDR2 SVGEGT. CDR3 bases: TGTGCCAGCAGTTACTCGACTGGATACAATGAGCAGTTCTTC. Its protein product is CASSYSTGYNEQFF.

This clonotype appeared many times. This rearrangement joins TRBV9 to TRBJ2-1; 11 bases align to TRBD2. The germline CDR1 and CDR2 sequences are SGDLS and YYNGEE. The CDR3 contains 16 residues. The J segment lost 4 bases and the V segment lost 2 bases, leaving 5 bases of the junction unmatched. CDR3 in amino acids: CASSVLSGRAYNEQFF. In DNA, the CDR3 is TGTGCCAGCAGCGTTCTTAGCGGGAGGGCATACAATGAGCAGTTCTTC.

This clonotype appeared many times. The V call is TRBV15, the J call TRBJ1-2; D not resolved. The CDR3 sequence is 15 residues long. V was shortened by 3 bases and J by 4 bases, with 15 bases between the two germline ends. The germline CDR1 and CDR2 sequences are LNHNV and YYDKDF (reference sequence). The CDR3 nucleotides are TGTGCCACCAGCAGTCCGGCCCACGGGGTCTATGGCTACACCTTC. It specifies CATSSPAHGVYGYTF.

This clonotype was observed at least ten times. A much larger clone differs from this one at a single base, so this may be a read error. The chain uses TRBV28 and TRBJ1-1, with 7 nucleotides matching TRBD1. Germline CDR1 reads MDHEN; CDR2 reads SYDVKM. The ends lost 3 bases at V and 12 bases at J; junction bases unmatched: 16. This CDR3 has 15 amino acids. Written as DNA, the CDR3 is TGTGCCAGCAGTTTGGCCAGCGGACAGGACCCATGGACTTTCTTT. Amino acid sequence: CASSLASGQDPWTFF.

In this sample, this clonotype turned up many times. V is TRBV6-5 and J is TRBJ2-2; TRBD2 might be the D (5 bases). Germline V gene lookup returns CDR1 MNHEY and CDR2 SVGAGI. With 6 bases removed from V and 4 bases from J, the gap between germline ends came to 18 bases. CDR3 length: 16 amino acids. The CDR3 DNA reads TGTGCCAGCAGCTCCGTTTTCTGGAGGCCCACCGGGGAGCTGTTTTTT. It specifies CASSSVFWRPTGELFF.

This clonotype has just a few counts. This chain connects TRBV5-6 to TRBJ2-1, with D unresolved. This CDR3 is built from 14 residues. Trimming cost V 1 base and J 4 bases, with 9 bases left between them. CDR1 is SGHDT and CDR2 is YYEEEE in the germline V gene. For the CDR3, the DNA is TGTGCCAGCAGCTTGTTCGGCAATTACAATGAGCAGTTCTTC. Translation gives CASSLFGNYNEQFF.

The table lists this clonotype with a few counts. The chain employs TRBV11-1 and TRBJ2-2; a weak D match, TRBD2 (6 bases). Germline assignment: CDR1 SGHAT and CDR2 FQDESV (reference sequence). V lost 8 bases and J 3 bases, leaving 16 bases between the germline ends. The CDR3 is 15 amino acids. The CDR3 region is CASAGRIIDTGELFF. CDR3 nucleotide sequence: TGTGCCAGCGCCGGGAGAATAATAGACACCGGGGAGCTGTTTTTT. The whole variable domain, remainder taken from reference TRBV11-1 and TRBJ2-2, is EAEVAQSPRYKITEKSQAVAFWCDPISGHATLYWYRQILGQGPELLVQFQDESVVDDSQLPKDRFSAERLKGVDSTLKIQPAELGDSAMYLCASAGRIIDTGELFFGEGSRLTVL.

This clonotype appeared many times. The chain links TRBV2 to TRBJ1-5, with no clear D. This CDR3 is built from 14 residues. V lost 6 bases and J 0 bases, leaving 9 bases between the germline ends. CDR1 SNHLY and CDR2 FYNNEI come from the germline V gene. The CDR3 region is CASSRYGSNQPQHF. The CDR3 region has the DNA TGTGCCAGCAGCCGTTACGGTAGCAATCAGCCCCAGCATTTT.

This clonotype was detected only a few times. The chain joins TRBV2 to TRBJ2-5, with D possibly called TRBD1 or TRBD2 (5 bases each). There are 13 residues in the CDR3. The germline V and J ends were trimmed by 1 base and 7 bases, with 10 bases remaining between them. CDR1 is SNHLY and CDR2 is FYNNEI in the germline V gene. The CDR3 protein is CASSEESGGTQYF. CDR3 nucleotides: TGTGCCAGCAGTGAAGAGAGTGGGGGGACCCAGTACTTC. The full variable domain, rest sourced from reference TRBV2 and TRBJ2-5, is EPEVTQTPSHQVTQMGQEVILRCVPISNHLYFYWYRQILGQKVEFLVSFYNNEISEKSEIFDDQFSVERPDGSNFTLKIRSTKLEDSAMYFCASSEESGGTQYFGPGTRLLVL.

This clonotype came up many times. V usage is TRBV4-2 and J usage is TRBJ1-2; 7 bases align to TRBD1. The V segment lost 0 bases and the J segment 4 bases; nucleotides outside the gene matches: 5. In germline, CDR1 is LGHNA, CDR2 YNFKEQ. The CDR3 loop spans 15 amino acids. The CDR3 region is CASSQDQQGIYGYTF. For the CDR3, the DNA is TGTGCCAGCAGCCAAGATCAACAGGGGATCTATGGCTACACCTTC.

This clonotype came up many times. Here the CDR3 DNA reads TGTGCCAGCAGTGAGTTCAATGAGCAGTTCTTC. This encodes CASSEFNEQFF. This chain links TRBV11-3 with TRBJ2-1; D unresolved. CDR1 is SGHNT, CDR2 YENEEA, per germline. The CDR3 runs 11 residues. The V end lost 6 bases, the J end lost 6 bases, and 6 bases lay between the germline ends.

The sample holds many counts of this clonotype. This sequence joins TRBV19 and TRBJ2-1; 11 bases map to TRBD2. CDR3 size: 16 residues. Per germline, CDR1 LNHDA and CDR2 SQIVND (reference sequence). V gave up 5 bases and J gave up 7 bases; unmatched junction bases: 10. CDR3 amino acids: CASSLSGRAFRNEQFF. The CDR3 coding sequence is TGTGCCAGTAGTCTTAGCGGGAGGGCCTTCAGGAATGAGCAGTTCTTC. Full variable domain (rest looked up from reference TRBV19 and TRBJ2-1): DGGITQSPKYLFRKEGQNVTLSCEQNLNHDAMYWYRQDPGQGLRLIYYSQIVNDFQKGDIAEGYSVSREKKESFPLTVTSAQKNPTAFYLCASSLSGRAFRNEQFFGPGTRLTVL.

This clonotype has at least ten counts. V gene TRBV14 combines with J gene TRBJ2-7, with 8 bases that match TRBD1. V lost 4 bases to trimming and J lost 1 base; unmatched junction nucleotides: 6. The CDR3 is made up of 15 amino acids. CDR1 and CDR2 (germline): SGHDN, FVKESK. CDR3 sequence: CASSRDRSGSYEQYF. DNA for the CDR3: TGTGCCAGCAGCCGGGACAGGTCCGGGTCCTACGAGCAGTACTTC.

In its sample, this clonotype ranks as medium-sized. The rearrangement links TRBV28 to TRBJ2-7; 11 bases line up with TRBD1. Germline V gene sequence: CDR1 MDHEN, CDR2 SYDVKM. J lost 2 bases, V lost 4 bases, and 4 bases had no gene match. The length of the CDR3 is 15 residues. The CDR3 sequence is CASSSGQGVTYEQYF. The CDR3 coding sequence is TGTGCCAGCAGTTCGGGACAGGGGGTAACCTACGAGCAGTACTTC.

This clonotype has at least ten counts. V is TRBV10-3 and J is TRBJ1-3; D possibly corresponds to TRBD1 (5 bases). Germline CDR1 is ENHRY and CDR2 is SYGVKD. This CDR3 comprises 14 residues. V lost 10 bases, J lost 2 bases, and 15 bases lay in between. CDR3 amino acids: CASGAGAAGNTIYF. The CDR3, as DNA: TGTGCCAGCGGGGCCGGTGCGGCTGGAAACACCATATATTTT.

This clonotype was picked up many times. The chain combines TRBV18 with TRBJ1-5; maybe TRBD1 (6 bases). The germline V gene encodes CDR1 KGHSH and CDR2 LQKENI. Trimming pared 4 bases from V and 5 bases from J, leaving 12 bases between. This CDR3 has 14 residues. The CDR3 DNA is TGTGCCAGCTCACAGACAGGATCCTATCAGCCCCAGCATTTT. This translates into CASSQTGSYQPQHF.

This clonotype was picked up many times. The V and J genes are TRBV6-2 or TRBV6-3 and TRBJ1-1, with 7 bases lining up with TRBD1. CDR3 length equals 16 residues. After removal of 0 bases from V and 5 bases from J, the junction contained 9 bases not matched to a gene. CDR1 and CDR2 from the germline V gene are MNHEY and SVGEGT. The CDR3 loop reads CASSYSIRGRGTEAFF. In nucleotides, the CDR3 is TGTGCCAGCAGTTACTCGATAAGGGGGCGTGGAACTGAAGCTTTCTTT.

V usage is TRBV19 and J usage is TRBJ2-7, with D perhaps TRBD1 (6 bases). Between the trimmed V and J ends, which lost 5 bases and 2 bases, there was a span of 13 bases. The CDR3 sequence is 14 residues long. CDR1 and CDR2 (germline): LNHDA, SQIVND (reference sequence). CDR3 sequence (DNA): TGTGCCAGTAGTCGGGACATTCATACCTACGAGCAGTACTTC. It translates to CASSRDIHTYEQYF.

This chain joins TRBV10-3 and TRBJ2-3; possibly TRBD2 for D (5 bases). V lost 0 bases and J lost 4, with 17 bases in between. The CDR3 has 17 amino acids. Germline assignment: CDR1 ENHRY and CDR2 SYGVKD. For the CDR3, the DNA is TGTGCCATCAGTGAGTCGAACCGGGGAACCTCGTCAGATACGCAGTATTTT. Translation: CAISESNRGTSSDTQYF.

This clonotype rates as medium-sized. This rearrangement joins TRBV10-3 to TRBJ2-5; D assignment may be TRBD1 or TRBD2 (5 bases each). The CDR3 contains 14 residues. Trimming took 4 bases from V and 2 from J, leaving 11 bases between them. The germline V gene has CDR1 ENHRY and CDR2 SYGVKD. The CDR3, as DNA: TGTGCCATCAGTGGGGGGACCATTCAAGAGACCCAGTACTTC. Translation: CAISGGTIQETQYF.

There are many counts of this clonotype. The J gene is TRBJ2-1, the V gene TRBV20-1; D remains unclear. In germline, CDR1 is DFQATT, CDR2 SNEGSKA (reference sequence). Trimming shortened V by 1 base and J by 0 bases, and 7 bases separated the two germline ends. CDR3 size: 14 residues. The CDR3 DNA reads TGCAGTGCTAGAGTGAGTAGCTCCTACAATGAGCAGTTCTTC. Its protein product is CSARVSSSYNEQFF.